This T cell receptor beta chain is drawn from a study of cytomegalovirus exposure and HLA in healthy donors. The overall study: Some 200 million T cells yielded roughly 120 million unique TCR beta sequences, as an earlier analysis found.

General study points: TCR beta sequences reportedly predicted most subjects' HLA-A and HLA-B alleles accurately. Further analysis was carried out later, and it showed several of the most significant clusters appearing linked to common viral pathogens.

The CDR3 length is 15 residues. The germline CDR1 and CDR2 sequences are MNHNS and SASEGT. After removal of 6 bases from V and 3 bases from J, the junction contained 4 bases not matched to a gene. Amplification used 60 Vbeta primers and 13 Jbeta primers. Only in-frame clones appear in the TCRdb table, and some are missing; sequencing was by immunoSEQ multiplex PCR. There are 45,000 to 60,000 clones in the sample, with approximately 6.8% held by the top ten. To note about this clone: Its antigen is unidentified.

J is TRBJ2-1 and V is TRBV6-1; 11 nucleotides agree with TRBD2. The source is a woman in her forties in good health and CMV-seronegative. Sequenced sample: PBMCs. CDR3 loop: CASRTSGTYYNEQFF. In DNA form, the CDR3 reads TGTGCCAGCAGGACTAGCGGGACCTACTACAATGAGCAGTTCTTC.